Below, 18 T cell receptor beta chains from the same sample are listed, as sequenced in a study of control samples from healthy donors and cancer patients (dated by TCRdb to 2018 to 2021). The method was the immunoSEQ multiplex PCR assay. What TCRdb holds here is the immuneACCESS table cut down to in-frame rearrangements. Part of the clones is not present; checked against another copy, under half of the missing clones reflect an unresolved V gene, and the others are unexplained. The sample table lists about 250,000 clones, about 80% of them with a count of one. The ten largest clones represent 13% of the sample. Material for sequencing was PBMCs. All receptors derive from a woman aged 55-70 years with lung cancer.

Notes on this clone: A junction end diverges from the germline sequence, so it may reflect a read error. The chain couples TRBV6-1 to TRBJ1-5; D not certain. Germline V gene data show CDR1 as MNHNS and CDR2 as SASEGT. The CDR3 is made up of 19 amino acids. The CDR3 bases are TGTGCCGGCAGTGGGTTGGCAGGCCTTCCACACTATAGCAATCAGCCCCAGCATTTT. This gives the protein CAGSGLAGLPHYSNQPQHF.

This rearrangement joins TRBV5-1 to TRBJ2-7; possibly TRBD1 for D (6 bases). V was pared by 0 bases and J by 7 bases, with 11 bases between. CDR1 is SGHRS, CDR2 YFSETQ, per germline. The CDR3 extends over 13 amino acids. The CDR3 nucleotides read TGCGCCAGCAGCTTGGGCCTAGGGGGAGAGCAGTACTTC. This translates into CASSLGLGGEQYF. Looking up the rest from reference TRBV5-1 and TRBJ2-7 gives the full variable domain: KAGVTQTPRYLIKTRGQQVTLSCSPISGHRSVSWYQQTPGQGLQFLFEYFSETQRNKGNFPGRFSGRQFSNSRSEMNVSTLELGDSALYLCASSLGLGGEQYFGPGTRLTVT.

V gene TRBV2 combines with J gene TRBJ2-5, with D possibly TRBD2 on 6 matching bases. V was trimmed by 3 bases and J by 5 bases, leaving 10 bases between them. CDR3 size: 13 residues. Per the germline V gene, CDR1 is SNHLY and CDR2 is FYNNEI. The CDR3 spells CASSDLRGETQYF. CDR3 DNA: TGTGCCAGCAGTGACCTCCGGGGGGAGACCCAGTACTTC.

This clone has only one observation. The V call is TRBV15, the J call TRBJ2-1; D remains unclear. The CDR3 has 12 amino acids. CDR1 LNHNV and CDR2 YYDKDF come from the germline V gene (reference sequence). V was clipped by 0 bases and J by 8 bases, with 5 bases between them. This CDR3 is CATSRDAYEQFF. The DNA for the CDR3 is TGTGCCACCAGCAGAGATGCATATGAGCAGTTCTTC.

The rearrangement joins TRBV5-4 to TRBJ2-1; 11 bases match TRBD2. V trimming: 4 bases; J trimming: 2 bases; junction bases outside the gene matches: 2. There are 15 residues in the CDR3. Germline V CDR1 and CDR2: SGHNT, YYREEE (reference sequence). The CDR3 loop reads CASSVAGGPYNEQFF. The CDR3 region has the DNA TGTGCCAGCAGCGTAGCGGGGGGGCCCTACAATGAGCAGTTCTTC. The whole variable domain, filled in from reference TRBV5-4 and TRBJ2-1, reads ETGVTQSPTHLIKTRGQQVTLRCSSQSGHNTVSWYQQALGQGPQFIFQYYREEENGRGNFPPRFSGLQFPNYSSELNVNALELDDSALYLCASSVAGGPYNEQFFGPGTRLTVL.

There are a few counts of this clone. The chain combines TRBV4-2 with TRBJ2-7; 8 bases fit TRBD1. V trimming: 0 bases; J trimming: 5 bases; junction bases outside the gene matches: 6. This CDR3 is built from 15 residues. Germline V gene data show CDR1 as LGHNA and CDR2 as YNFKEQ. CDR3 DNA sequence: TGTGCCAGCAGCCAAGATAGGACAGGGTTCAACGAGCAGTACTTC. Protein: CASSQDRTGFNEQYF.

The chain employs TRBV5-6 and TRBJ2-7; TRBD1 might be the D (5 bases). Trimming left V 4 bases short and J 2 bases short, with 10 bases between. The CDR3 covers 13 residues. Looked up from germline, CDR1 is SGHDT and CDR2 is YYEEEE. In nucleotides, the CDR3 is TGTGCCAGCAGCCCGACAGTGCCCTACGAGCAGTACTTC. Translated, it gives CASSPTVPYEQYF.

The sample holds one count of this clone. The rearrangement uses TRBV6-7 and TRBJ1-4; unclear D gene. TRBV6-7 is filed as an ORF, its function uncertain. V was shortened by 5 bases and J by 8 bases, with 18 bases between the two germline ends. CDR3 length equals 15 residues. CDR3: CASSTYKEAWEKLFF. As DNA, the CDR3 is TGTGCCAGCAGTACTTACAAGGAGGCTTGGGAAAAACTGTTTTTT.

The rearrangement uses TRBV6-5 and TRBJ2-5, with TRBD2 matching 11 bases. In germline, CDR1 is MNHEY, CDR2 SVGAGI. J lost 4 bases, V lost 7 bases, and 5 bases had no gene match. There are 14 residues in the CDR3. The CDR3 DNA reads as TGTGCCAGCACCCTAGGACTAGCGGGAGAGACCCAGTACTTC. Amino acids: CASTLGLAGETQYF.

V is TRBV15 and J is TRBJ1-1; D gene ambiguous. From germline, CDR1 is LNHNV and CDR2 YYDKDF (reference sequence). The CDR3 is 14 amino acids. Trimming cost V 1 base and J 1 base, with 7 bases left between them. The DNA for the CDR3 is TGTGCCACCAGCAGAGGGACGGCGAACACTGAAGCTTTCTTT. This gives the protein CATSRGTANTEAFF.

The rearrangement links TRBV9 to TRBJ1-2; 8 nucleotides align to TRBD1. V trimming: 3 bases; J trimming: 8 bases; junction bases outside the gene matches: 12. CDR1 and CDR2 from the germline V gene are SGDLS and YYNGEE. This CDR3 comprises 15 residues. As DNA, the CDR3 is TGTGCCAGCAGCGGACTAGGTCAGGGGGCTTTAGGCTACACCTTC. Its protein product is CASSGLGQGALGYTF.

The chain employs TRBV30 and TRBJ2-4, with D possibly being TRBD1 (6 bases). This CDR3 contains 12 residues. V was cut by 5 bases and J by 5 bases, with 10 bases left in between. Per the germline V gene, CDR1 is GTSNPN and CDR2 is SVGIG (reference sequence). The CDR3 here is CAWGRGQNIQYF. The CDR3 DNA is TGTGCCTGGGGCAGGGGCCAAAACATTCAGTACTTC.

The chain links TRBV7-9 to TRBJ2-3; TRBD1 or TRBD2 may be the D gene (5 bases each). Trimming pared 5 bases from V and 0 bases from J, leaving 9 bases between. Germline-derived CDR1 and CDR2 are SEHNR and FQNEAQ (reference sequence). The CDR3 covers 14 residues. The CDR3 loop is CASSQGGSTDTQYF. CDR3 DNA: TGTGCCAGCAGCCAGGGCGGGAGCACAGATACGCAGTATTTT.

The chain carries TRBV5-6 and TRBJ2-3, with D perhaps matching TRBD2 (6 bases). The CDR3 runs to 17 residues. The germline gives CDR1 SGHDT, CDR2 YYEEEE. With 0 bases removed from V and 2 bases from J, the gap between germline ends came to 16 bases. The CDR3: CASSLAGTLAPTDTQYF. The CDR3 DNA follows: TGTGCCAGCAGCTTGGCCGGGACTCTTGCCCCCACAGATACGCAGTATTTT.

This chain uses TRBV5-6 with TRBJ2-3; tentative D call: TRBD1 (7 bases). Germline values: CDR1 SGHDT, CDR2 YYEEEE. V was cut by 5 bases and J by 4 bases, with 17 bases left in between. The CDR3 has 15 amino acids. The CDR3 is CASSPGGPGPDTQYF. The CDR3 nucleotides read TGTGCCAGCAGTCCAGGGGGGCCGGGTCCAGATACGCAGTATTTT.

The chain links TRBV6-5 to TRBJ1-1; a weak D match, TRBD1 (5 bases). V gave up 6 bases and J gave up 5 bases, with 13 bases separating them. The CDR3 is 13 residues long. Germline V gives CDR1 MNHEY, CDR2 SVGAGI. CDR3 nucleotides: TGTGCCAGCAGGACGGGGGATAGTACTGAAGCTTTCTTT. Protein: CASRTGDSTEAFF.

The rearrangement uses TRBV4-2 and TRBJ2-3; possibly TRBD1 for D (6 bases). The germline V gene has CDR1 LGHNA and CDR2 YNFKEQ. The CDR3 covers 14 residues. Between the trimmed V and J ends, which lost 4 bases and 3 bases, there was a span of 11 bases. This CDR3 reads CASSPQGRTDTQYF. The CDR3 region has the DNA TGTGCCAGCAGCCCCCAGGGGAGAACAGATACGCAGTATTTT.

The chain couples TRBV5-5 to TRBJ1-1; possible D gene TRBD1, 5 bases. Trimming cost V 3 bases and J 6 bases, with 15 bases left between them. Germline V gives CDR1 SGHKS, CDR2 YYEKEE (reference sequence). The CDR3 has 14 amino acids. CDR3 region: CASSSGLDVAEAFF. CDR3 in DNA: TGTGCCAGCAGCTCGGGACTCGACGTCGCTGAAGCTTTCTTT.